Given below is one T cell receptor beta chain in context. This clonotype was seen many times. Its antigen remains undetermined. Base quality data are lacking; no much larger clone is found one base away. The CDR3 measures 12 amino acids from cysteine to phenylalanine. Just the 36-base CDR3 DNA is kept, in frame starting at base 1. The germline ends are 12 bases apart after V is trimmed by 6 bases and J by 3 bases. From the germline V gene (reference sequence), CDR1 is DFQATT and CDR2 is SNEGSKA. The entry originates in a study of CD8+CD57+ T cells in acquired aplastic anemia (dated by TCRdb to about 2018). In the study overall: A mean of about 3.2 ug of DNA, ranging from roughly 0.19 to 27.4 ug, was extracted from sorted CD4+ and CD8+ cells. A CD8+CD57+ expansion meant a frequency higher than the mean frequency seen in healthy subjects.

The research as a whole found: Roughly 31 CD8+ CDR3 sequences were shared between patients and controls but appeared highly expressed in patients and within their immunodominant clones. Between patients and healthy controls, no significant difference in CD8+ Simpson's diversity was found (P=0.060).

Genomic DNA served as template for TCR beta VDJ combination and CDR3 sequence profiling. An Illumina HiSeq 2000 was the platform used for TCR repertoire sequencing. On the authors' methods: Repertoire assessment relied on Simpson's diversity index, CDR3 size and DJ length profiles, and TRBV/TRBJ rearrangement plots. The most abundant DNA sequence in the deep sequencing data was taken as the immunodominant clone. CDR3 amino acid sequences were screened for sharing across subjects and compared with published repertoires and the VDJdb database. Using fastp trimming at Q25 and MiXCR clonotype assembly, TCRdb reanalyzed the public sequencing data and kept in-frame beta chains. Every CDR3 protein is listed once, alongside the most common genes and DNA of its rows. The V and J calls and clone size are TCRdb's, not the authors'. A total of 450,000 to 600,000 distinct CDR3 sequences appear in this sample, around 32% of them only once. Around 0.82% of the sample lies in the top ten.

The patients picked for sequencing were ones in whom flow cytometry had shown an expansion of CD8+CD57+ cells. Every patient had a diagnosis of severe acquired aplastic anemia based on International Study of Aplastic Anemia and Agranulocytosis and Camitta criteria. At the time blood was sampled, none of the patients had received any therapy. In the study, sorted CD4+ and CD8+ blood T cells from patients with severe aplastic anemia and from healthy subjects underwent deep sequencing of TCR repertoires. In the USA, patient enrollment took place under clinicaltrials.gov protocols 00001620, 01623167, 00001397, 00071045, 00081523 and 00961064. Ficoll-Paque density gradient centrifugation was used to isolate peripheral blood mononuclear cells. CD4+ and CD8+ T cells were sorted by FACS or magnetic beads before DNA extraction.

This receptor was taken from a human donor with aplastic anemia. The chain uses TRBV20-1 and TRBJ2-7, with TRBD2 tentatively as D gene (6 bases match). The sample was sorted CD4+, CD8+, or CD8+CD57+ T cells (not recorded which) from PBMCs. The sequence in DNA is TGCAGTGCCGGACTAATAATCTACGAGCAGTACTTC. Its protein product is CSAGLIIYEQYF.